The rows below give T cell receptor beta chains drawn from one sample of a study of blood T cell repertoires in COVID-19. Data came from immunoSEQ multiplex PCR; TCRdb stores just in-frame clones and leaves some out. The sample carries under 300,000 clones, 91% recorded once. Sequenced: PBMCs or T cells enriched from blood (not recorded which). These receptors all stem from a human donor in a cohort exposed to, infected with or recovered from COVID-19 (not recorded which). The donor label of this sample is uncertain. Both conserved end residues are part of each CDR3. The D gene is left open where the match is weak. Size is omitted from some rows. Given values are once, few, many or a class for expanded clones.

J: TRBJ2-7
V: TRBV19
D: .
size: once
DNA: TGTGCCAGTAGTATTTACGGGGAAGCCTACGAGCAGTACTTC
CDR3: CASSIYGEAYEQYF

J: TRBJ2-5
V: TRBV6-5
D: .
size: .
DNA: TGTGCCAGCAGTTACTCGAGGATCCAAGAGACCCAGTACTTC
CDR3: CASSYSRIQETQYF

J: TRBJ2-1
V: TRBV30
D: TRBD2
size: .
DNA: TGTGCCTGCCTAGCGGGGGGGGCTAATGAGCAGTTCTTC
CDR3: CACLAGGANEQFF

J: TRBJ2-7
V: TRBV9
D: .
size: .
DNA: TGTGCCAGCAGTCCTACCGGGAACTCCTACGAGCAGTACTTC
CDR3: CASSPTGNSYEQYF

J: TRBJ2-5
V: TRBV6-2/TRBV6-3
D: TRBD2
size: .
DNA: TGTGCCAGCAGTCCCCTATGGGAGGGGCAAGAGACCCAGTACTTC
CDR3: CASSPLWEGQETQYF

J: TRBJ2-1
V: TRBV6-2/TRBV6-3
D: TRBD2
size: .
DNA: TGTGCCAGCAGTGGGGGACTAGCGTGGGGTGAAGAGCAGTTCTTC
CDR3: CASSGGLAWGEEQFF

J: TRBJ1-1
V: TRBV4-3
D: .
size: .
DNA: TGCGCCAGCAGCCAAGATAGCGGCGGGTGGCGCACTGAAGCTTTCTTT
CDR3: CASSQDSGGWRTEAFF

J: TRBJ2-3
V: TRBV2
D: .
size: .
DNA: TGTGCCAGCAAGTACCTCCTCCGCGCAGATACGCAGTATTTT
CDR3: CASKYLLRADTQYF

J: TRBJ2-3
V: TRBV6-1
D: .
size: .
DNA: TGTGCCAGCAGTGAGGGGCTAGCGCACACAGATACGCAGTATTTT
CDR3: CASSEGLAHTDTQYF

J: TRBJ2-7
V: TRBV2
D: .
size: .
DNA: TGTGCCAGCAGTGTGTTCCATTCCCGGGACTTCTCCTACGAGCAGTACTTC
CDR3: CASSVFHSRDFSYEQYF

J: TRBJ1-2
V: TRBV6-5
D: TRBD1
size: .
DNA: TGTGCCAGCAGTTCTGGACAGGCCTATGGCTACACCTTC
CDR3: CASSSGQAYGYTF

J: TRBJ1-1
V: TRBV6-2/TRBV6-3
D: .
size: few
DNA: TGTGCCAGCAGTTACTCAGTCCAGAATGAAGCTTTCTTT
CDR3: CASSYSVQNEAFF

J: TRBJ1-6
V: TRBV6-6
D: .
size: .
DNA: TGTGCCAGCGGGCGGACACCAAGCTCCTATAATTCACCCCTCCACTTT
CDR3: CASGRTPSSYNSPLHF

J: TRBJ1-5
V: TRBV19
D: .
size: .
DNA: TGTGCCAGTAGTATAAGCGACAGGATGTTTAGCAATCAGCCCCAGCATTTT
CDR3: CASSISDRMFSNQPQHF

J: TRBJ1-2
V: TRBV6-5
D: TRBD1
size: .
DNA: TGTGCCAGCAGCGTGGGACAGGGGGCGCTTGGCTACACCTTC
CDR3: CASSVGQGALGYTF

J: TRBJ1-4
V: TRBV5-1
D: TRBD1
size: once
DNA: TGCGCCAGCAGTCAAACACAGGGGAATGAAAAACTGTTTTTT
CDR3: CASSQTQGNEKLFF

J: TRBJ1-2
V: TRBV11-1
D: TRBD1
size: .
DNA: TGTGCCAGCAGCTTCGGGACAGGATATGGCTACACCTTC
CDR3: CASSFGTGYGYTF

J: TRBJ2-6
V: TRBV6-5
D: .
size: .
DNA: TGTGCCAGCAGTTACCCTCGGACTGGTGGGGCCAACGTCCTGACTTTC
CDR3: CASSYPRTGGANVLTF

J: TRBJ2-2
V: TRBV10-3
D: .
size: .
DNA: TGTGCCATCAGTGAGAGCTCCGGGGAGCTGTTTTTT
CDR3: CAISESSGELFF

J: TRBJ2-5
V: TRBV6-2/TRBV6-3
D: TRBD2
size: .
DNA: TGTGCCAGCAGTTACTCGTTTTGGAGGGGGACTAGCGGGCAACAAGAGACCCAGTACTTC
CDR3: CASSYSFWRGTSGQQETQYF

J: TRBJ1-1
V: TRBV12-5
D: TRBD1
size: .
DNA: TGTGCTAGTGGTTTGGCCATTACAGTGGGACAGGGGGCGCATGGCACTGAAGCTTTCTTT
CDR3: CASGLAITVGQGAHGTEAFF

J: TRBJ1-5
V: TRBV2
D: .
size: once
DNA: TGTGCCAGCGGTAAGGCAGGTGTCGTGAATCAGCCCCAGCATTTT
CDR3: CASGKAGVVNQPQHF

J: TRBJ2-1
V: TRBV24-1
D: TRBD2
size: .
DNA: TGTGCCACCAGTGATCGGGGGGTCTACAATGAGCAGTTCTTC
CDR3: CATSDRGVYNEQFF

J: TRBJ2-7
V: TRBV9
D: TRBD1
size: few
DNA: TGTGCCAGCAGCCTGGGGGGGACAGGGACCGAGCAGTACTTC
CDR3: CASSLGGTGTEQYF

J: TRBJ2-7
V: TRBV6-5
D: TRBD1
size: .
DNA: TGTGCCAGCAGAAGGGACAGGGATACCTACGAGCAGTACTTC
CDR3: CASRRDRDTYEQYF

J: TRBJ2-3
V: TRBV7-2
D: .
size: .
DNA: TGTGCCAGCAGCTCCCGCTGGGGGGGCAAGGCAGATACGCAGTATTTT
CDR3: CASSSRWGGKADTQYF

J: TRBJ1-1
V: TRBV10-1
D: .
size: few
DNA: TGCGCCAGCCCGGTCTTACAGATTGAAGCTTTCTTT
CDR3: CASPVLQIEAFF

J: TRBJ1-4
V: TRBV12-5
D: .
size: .
DNA: TGTGCTAGTGGTTTATCCCGGGGGGGTGCTGAAAAACTGTTTTTT
CDR3: CASGLSRGGAEKLFF

J: TRBJ2-7
V: TRBV4-2
D: .
size: .
DNA: TGTGCCAGCAGCCAAGATCCTACTGTTTCAGGGGCGGAGAAATATGACGAGCAGTACTTC
CDR3: CASSQDPTVSGAEKYDEQYF

J: TRBJ1-2
V: TRBV5-4
D: .
size: .
DNA: TGTGCCAGCAGCTTGGGGTCTGGGGGCGGCTATGGCTACACCTTC
CDR3: CASSLGSGGGYGYTF

J: TRBJ2-3
V: TRBV27
D: TRBD2
size: .
DNA: TGTGCCAGCAGTTTAAGTAGCGGGGGCCCTCGAGAGTATTTT
CDR3: CASSLSSGGPREYF

J: TRBJ1-2
V: TRBV6-2/TRBV6-3
D: .
size: .
DNA: TGTGCCAGCAGTCCCCAGGGATATGGCTACACCTTC
CDR3: CASSPQGYGYTF

J: TRBJ1-5
V: TRBV6-4
D: .
size: .
DNA: TGTGCCAGCAGTGAGGGGCAAATAGATCAGCCCCAGCATTTT
CDR3: CASSEGQIDQPQHF

J: TRBJ1-2
V: TRBV2
D: TRBD1
size: .
DNA: TGTGCCAGCGCGGAGACAGGGGCGGGCTACACCTTC
CDR3: CASAETGAGYTF

J: TRBJ2-6
V: TRBV6-5
D: .
size: once
DNA: TGTGCCAGCAGCGCCGCGCACCCTGGGGCCAACGTCCTGACTTTC
CDR3: CASSAAHPGANVLTF

J: TRBJ1-3
V: TRBV5-6
D: TRBD1
size: .
DNA: TGTGCCAGCAGGTCGGACAGGGGCTCTGGAAACACCATATATTTT
CDR3: CASRSDRGSGNTIYF

J: TRBJ2-5
V: TRBV5-1
D: TRBD1
size: .
DNA: TGCGCCAGCAGCAAACAGGGGGATCAAGAGACCCAGTACTTC
CDR3: CASSKQGDQETQYF

J: TRBJ2-5
V: TRBV7-9
D: .
size: few
DNA: TGTGCCAGCAGCTTAGGGGGGCGACGCCCTGAGACCCAGTACTTC
CDR3: CASSLGGRRPETQYF

J: TRBJ1-2
V: TRBV13
D: TRBD1
size: .
DNA: TGTGCCAGCAGGCACAGGGGGAATGGCAACTATGGCTACACCTTC
CDR3: CASRHRGNGNYGYTF

J: TRBJ2-3
V: TRBV24-1
D: .
size: .
DNA: TGTGCCACCAGTTTGAACGGCGGGGCAGATACGCAGTATTTT
CDR3: CATSLNGGADTQYF

J: TRBJ2-5
V: TRBV12-5
D: .
size: .
DNA: TGTGCTAGTGGTTCTTCTGCGTCAGAGACCCAGTACTTC
CDR3: CASGSSASETQYF

J: TRBJ1-2
V: TRBV5-1
D: .
size: .
DNA: TGCGCCAGCAGCTTGTTACCTGAAGCTAATGGCTACACCTTC
CDR3: CASSLLPEANGYTF

J: TRBJ2-1
V: TRBV9
D: .
size: .
DNA: TGTGCCAGCAGCCCTGGGAGCTCCTACAATGAGCAGTTCTTC
CDR3: CASSPGSSYNEQFF

J: TRBJ1-2
V: TRBV25-1
D: .
size: once
DNA: TGTGCCAGCAGTGAATATGTATTAGGGGAAGAAGGAGGCTACACCTTC
CDR3: CASSEYVLGEEGGYTF

J: TRBJ2-1
V: TRBV11-3
D: TRBD2
size: .
DNA: TGTGCCAGCAGCCCAAGTCAGCGGGGGGGAAATGAGCAGTTCTTC
CDR3: CASSPSQRGGNEQFF

J: TRBJ2-7
V: TRBV9
D: .
size: .
DNA: TGTGCCAGCAGCGTGTCGGGACTCTCCTACGAGCAGTACTTC
CDR3: CASSVSGLSYEQYF

J: TRBJ2-5
V: TRBV19
D: TRBD1
size: .
DNA: TGTGCCAGTAGGTTGACAGGGGGGGAAGAGACCCAGTACTTC
CDR3: CASRLTGGEETQYF

J: TRBJ1-2
V: TRBV5-1
D: TRBD1
size: .
DNA: TGCGCCAGCAGCTTGGAGGGGGCGTCGGACTATGGCTACACCTTC
CDR3: CASSLEGASDYGYTF

J: TRBJ2-1
V: TRBV5-8
D: TRBD1
size: few
DNA: TGTGCCAGCAGCTTTATAGGGACAGGCAATGAGCAGTTCTTC
CDR3: CASSFIGTGNEQFF

J: TRBJ1-2
V: TRBV19
D: TRBD1
size: .
DNA: TGTGCCAGTAGTATAATGACAGGGTCTAACTACACCTTC
CDR3: CASSIMTGSNYTF

J: TRBJ2-7
V: TRBV19
D: .
size: .
DNA: TGTGCCAGTAGGTCCCTATCCGCCGGTAGCTACGAGCAGTACTTC
CDR3: CASRSLSAGSYEQYF

J: TRBJ2-1
V: TRBV7-9
D: TRBD2
size: .
DNA: TGTGCCAGCAGCCCTCCAGGAGCGGGGGGGCCGGGTGAGCAGTTCTTC
CDR3: CASSPPGAGGPGEQFF

J: TRBJ2-7
V: TRBV5-8
D: .
size: .
DNA: TGTGCCAGCAGCTTGCTTCCCGAGCAGTACTTC
CDR3: CASSLLPEQYF

J: TRBJ2-3
V: TRBV7-9
D: TRBD2
size: once
DNA: TGTGCCAGCAGCGGCCCGGGACTAGCGGGGAGCACAGATACGCAGTATTTT
CDR3: CASSGPGLAGSTDTQYF